Below, 25 T cell receptor beta chains from the same sample are listed, as sequenced in a study of shared clonotypes between healthy human individuals. Terminally differentiated effector memory CD45RA+ cells were excluded by CCR7 positive selection of CD45RO-negative cells. Generated by immunoSEQ multiplex PCR, the TCRdb table keeps only in-frame clones and is missing some. The sample lists fewer than 800,000 clones, 92% occurring once. Sequencing was done on a sample of naive CD8+ T cells sorted from blood. Receptor source: a young man in good health.

This chain connects TRBV7-9 to TRBJ1-4; D not resolved. The germline V gene has CDR1 SEHNR and CDR2 FQNEAQ (reference sequence). The CDR3 has 13 amino acids. V was clipped by 2 bases and J by 8 bases, with 9 bases between them. The CDR3 region is CASSLSMNEKLFF. The CDR3 DNA reads as TGTGCCAGCAGCTTAAGTATGAACGAAAAACTGTTTTTT.

This clone was found once. V is TRBV30 and J is TRBJ1-2; no firm D call. Trimming took off 0 bases at V and 4 bases at J, with 9 bases between the two ends. Germline loops: CDR1 GTSNPN, CDR2 SVGIG (reference sequence). The CDR3 runs to 13 residues. The CDR3 is CAWSVPEFYGYTF. CDR3 sequence (DNA): TGTGCCTGGAGTGTACCGGAATTCTATGGCTACACCTTC.

The chain uses TRBV27 and TRBJ2-1; 7 nucleotides align to TRBD1. The CDR3 runs 10 residues. From germline, CDR1 is MNHEY and CDR2 SMNVEV (reference sequence). The CDR3 here is CVAGGNEQFF. As DNA, the CDR3 is TGTGTGGCAGGGGGCAATGAGCAGTTCTTC.

This sequence joins TRBV7-6 and TRBJ2-2, with a weak D call TRBD2 (6 bases). The germline gives CDR1 SGHVS, CDR2 FNYEAQ. Between the trimmed V and J ends, which lost 5 bases and 0 bases, there was a span of 19 bases. This CDR3 contains 18 residues. As DNA, the CDR3 is TGTGCCAGCAGCCCCTTTGGGGGGACTTACCCGAACACCGGGGAGCTGTTTTTT. It is translated as CASSPFGGTYPNTGELFF.

The chain combines TRBV28 with TRBJ1-1; TRBD1 agrees at 8 bases. The CDR3 is made up of 13 amino acids. Per the germline V gene, CDR1 is MDHEN and CDR2 is SYDVKM. With V trimmed by 6 bases and J by 4 bases, 4 bases remained unmatched. The CDR3 region has the DNA TGTGCCAGCAGCCCAGGGGGCTTCACTGAAGCTTTCTTT. It encodes CASSPGGFTEAFF.

The CDR3 sequence is CAISELNTGFDTEAFF. The CDR3 bases are TGTGCCATCAGTGAGTTGAACACGGGGTTTGACACTGAAGCTTTCTTT. The chain joins TRBV10-3 to TRBJ1-1, with no clear D. There are 16 residues in the CDR3. The V and J ends lost 1 base and 3 bases respectively, with 15 bases between them. Germline lookup yields CDR1 ENHRY and CDR2 SYGVKD.

The chain uses TRBV6-1 and TRBJ2-3; TRBD2 agrees at 7 bases. Germline loops: CDR1 MNHNS, CDR2 SASEGT. Trimming took 1 base from V and 2 from J; bases not matched to a gene: 6. The CDR3 runs to 16 residues. The CDR3 is CASSEGLAEVTDTQYF. In DNA, the CDR3 is TGTGCCAGCAGTGAAGGCCTAGCGGAGGTCACAGATACGCAGTATTTT.

This clone has a handful of counts. CDR3: CASSLAGGVMDEQFF. CDR3 coding DNA: TGTGCCAGCAGCTTGGCAGGAGGGGTCATGGATGAGCAGTTCTTC. This chain links TRBV5-5 with TRBJ2-1; D is possibly TRBD2 (6 bases). The CDR3 has 15 residues. V shed 0 bases and J shed 8 bases, with 15 bases lying between them. The germline V gene encodes CDR1 SGHKS and CDR2 YYEKEE (reference sequence). The whole variable domain, filled in from reference TRBV5-5 and TRBJ2-1, reads DAGVTQSPTHLIKTRGQQVTLRCSPISGHKSVSWYQQVLGQGPQFIFQYYEKEERGRGNFPDRFSARQFPNYSSELNVNALLLGDSALYLCASSLAGGVMDEQFFGPGTRLTVL.

The rearrangement uses TRBV5-6 and TRBJ2-3, with 9 bases aligning to TRBD1. Germline V lookup: CDR1 SGHDT, CDR2 YYEEEE. CDR3 length: 16 residues. V lost 2 bases and J lost 0; bases outside the gene matches: 4. The CDR3 loop reads CASSFRQGGSTDTQYF. The CDR3 DNA reads TGTGCCAGCAGCTTCCGACAGGGGGGGAGCACAGATACGCAGTATTTT.

This clone was found once. CDR3 sequence (DNA): TGTGCCACCCGAACAGGACCAAGGAACACCGGGGAGCTGTTTTTT. Translated: CATRTGPRNTGELFF. The gene calls are TRBV19 and TRBJ2-2, with a weak D call TRBD1 (5 bases). From germline, CDR1 is LNHDA and CDR2 SQIVND (reference sequence). The CDR3 is 15 amino acids. Trimming took 10 bases from V and 1 from J, leaving 16 bases between them.

V gene TRBV4-1 combines with J gene TRBJ1-2; TRBD1 agrees at 7 bases. The CDR3 runs to 16 residues. V shed 2 bases, J shed 1 base, and the junction held 7 bases outside the gene matches. CDR1 and CDR2 from the germline V gene are MGHRA and YSYEKL. The CDR3 region is CASSQTTGTVNYGYTF. In DNA form, the CDR3 reads TGCGCCAGCAGCCAAACCACAGGGACAGTTAACTATGGCTACACCTTC.

This chain uses TRBV11-2 with TRBJ1-3, with D perhaps matching TRBD1 (5 bases). V lost 4 bases, J lost 9 bases, and 19 bases lay in between. CDR3 length: 15 residues. CDR1 SGHAT and CDR2 FQNNGV come from the germline V gene. The CDR3 region is CASSSRTTSGGTIYF. The CDR3 DNA sequence: TGTGCCAGCAGCTCCCGGACGACCTCGGGGGGCACCATATATTTT. The variable domain in full, completed from reference TRBV11-2 and TRBJ1-3, reads EAGVAQSPRYKIIEKRQSVAFWCNPISGHATLYWYQQILGQGPKLLIQFQNNGVVDDSQLPKDRFSAERLKGVDSTLKIQPAKLEDSAVYLCASSSRTTSGGTIYFGEGSWLTVV.

This clone was found once. Other nucleotide sequences from this sample produce the same CDR3. V and J are TRBV11-2 and TRBJ2-1; 7 bases map to TRBD2. The CDR3 runs to 12 residues. Germline V CDR1 and CDR2: SGHAT, FQNNGV. V gave up 4 bases and J gave up 6 bases; unmatched junction bases: 0. CDR3 nucleotide sequence: TGTGCCAGCAGCTCGGGGGGCAATGAGCAGTTCTTC. This sequence encodes CASSSGGNEQFF.

This rearrangement joins TRBV28 to TRBJ2-7; D not certain. The V gene lost 4 bases and the J gene lost 2 bases, with 6 bases spanning the gap. This CDR3 contains 12 residues. Germline CDR1 is MDHEN and CDR2 is SYDVKM. The CDR3 spells CASSSYTYEQYF. DNA of the CDR3: TGTGCCAGCAGTTCGTATACCTACGAGCAGTACTTC.

This clone was seen only once. For the CDR3, the DNA is TGTGCCAGCAGCCCAGCCGAAGACCCGGTTACCGAGACCCAGTACTTC. This sequence encodes CASSPAEDPVTETQYF. The chain uses TRBV28 and TRBJ2-5; no clear D. This CDR3 is built from 16 residues. Germline loops: CDR1 MDHEN, CDR2 SYDVKM. The V end was cut by 6 bases, the J end by 5 bases, with 22 bases between.

This sequence joins TRBV7-2 and TRBJ2-1, with D possibly matching TRBD1 (5 bases). Germline loops: CDR1 SGHTA, CDR2 FQGNSA. The CDR3 loop spans 15 amino acids. The germline V and J ends were trimmed by 5 bases and 7 bases, with 18 bases remaining between them. The CDR3 region is CASSPTRKGWNEQFF. For the CDR3, the DNA is TGTGCCAGCAGCCCTACTCGAAAGGGGTGGAATGAGCAGTTCTTC.

This clone was observed a few times. This rearrangement joins TRBV6-6 to TRBJ2-2; D is undetermined. The V end lost 5 bases, the J end lost 3 bases, and 13 bases lay between the germline ends. The CDR3 contains 15 residues. CDR1 is MNHNY and CDR2 is SVGAGI in the germline V gene (reference sequence). CDR3 sequence reads: CASSTSQWHTGELFF. The CDR3 nucleotides are TGTGCCAGCAGTACGAGTCAGTGGCACACCGGGGAGCTGTTTTTT.

V usage is TRBV2 and J usage is TRBJ2-2, with D possibly being TRBD1 (6 bases). Germline V gene sequence: CDR1 SNHLY, CDR2 FYNNEI. CDR3 size: 20 residues. V dropped 5 bases and J dropped 1 base, with 26 bases sitting between them. The DNA of the CDR3 is TGTGCCAGCAGTCTGGGGCATACGAGAACAGGGCAAGTGAACACCGGGGAGCTGTTTTTT. Protein sequence: CASSLGHTRTGQVNTGELFF. Full variable domain (missing parts from reference TRBV2 and TRBJ2-2): EPEVTQTPSHQVTQMGQEVILRCVPISNHLYFYWYRQILGQKVEFLVSFYNNEISEKSEIFDDQFSVERPDGSNFTLKIRSTKLEDSAMYFCASSLGHTRTGQVNTGELFFGEGSRLTVL.

The CDR3 is CASSLQGYYEQYF. In DNA form, the CDR3 reads TGTGCCAGCAGCCTGCAGGGGTACTACGAGCAGTACTTC. The chain recombines TRBV27 with TRBJ2-7; TRBD1 might be the D (6 bases). V lost 6 bases and J lost 3, with 12 bases in between. CDR3 length: 13 residues. The germline V gene encodes CDR1 MNHEY and CDR2 SMNVEV (reference sequence).

This sequence joins TRBV6-1 and TRBJ2-1, with a weak D call TRBD2 (6 bases). This CDR3 region has 15 residues. V was pared by 0 bases and J by 2 bases, with 8 bases between. Germline values: CDR1 MNHNS, CDR2 SASEGT. The CDR3 reads CASSEAWGAYNEQFF. The CDR3, as DNA: TGTGCCAGCAGTGAAGCGTGGGGGGCCTACAATGAGCAGTTCTTC.

This sequence joins TRBV2 and TRBJ2-4; 11 positions agree with TRBD2. Germline CDR1 and CDR2: SNHLY and FYNNEI. Trimming removed 5 bases from V and 0 bases from J; junction bases left unmatched: 6. The CDR3 is made up of 17 amino acids. CDR3 protein: CASSPGLAEGAKNIQYF. For the CDR3, the DNA is TGTGCCAGCAGTCCGGGACTAGCGGAGGGAGCCAAAAACATTCAGTACTTC.

The chain combines TRBV27 with TRBJ2-7; TRBD2 matches 11 bases. Losses at the gene ends were 4 bases for V and 2 bases for J; bases not matched to a gene: 10. The CDR3 consists of 17 residues. Germline V CDR1 and CDR2: MNHEY, SMNVEV (reference sequence). In DNA, the CDR3 is TGTGCCAGCAGTTCCATCCCCGGGACTAGCGGAACCTACGAGCAGTACTTC. It encodes CASSSIPGTSGTYEQYF.

This chain connects TRBV28 to TRBJ2-2, with D perhaps TRBD1 (6 bases). Between the trimmed V and J ends, which lost 5 bases and 6 bases, there was a span of 13 bases. Germline CDR1 reads MDHEN; CDR2 reads SYDVKM. The CDR3 spans 14 residues. The CDR3 here is CASSPHQGPGELFF. CDR3 DNA sequence: TGTGCCAGCAGTCCACATCAGGGGCCCGGGGAGCTGTTTTTT.

The rearrangement joins TRBV27 to TRBJ2-5, with TRBD2 matching over 10 bases. This CDR3 spans 14 amino acids. The J segment lost 6 bases and the V segment lost 2 bases, leaving 3 bases of the junction unmatched. From germline, CDR1 is MNHEY and CDR2 SMNVEV (reference sequence). CDR3 region: CASSLSSGRKTQYF. In DNA, the CDR3 is TGTGCCAGCAGTTTAAGTAGCGGGAGGAAGACCCAGTACTTC.

This clone was found once. Here the CDR3 DNA reads TGTGCCAGCAGTCCCTACCAGGAGCAAGAGACCCAGTACTTC. Its protein product is CASSPYQEQETQYF. The chain links TRBV25-1 to TRBJ2-5; D is unclear. Trimming stripped 5 bases from V and 2 bases from J, with 12 bases between. Germline V gene lookup returns CDR1 MGHDK and CDR2 SYGVNS. This CDR3 has 14 amino acids.